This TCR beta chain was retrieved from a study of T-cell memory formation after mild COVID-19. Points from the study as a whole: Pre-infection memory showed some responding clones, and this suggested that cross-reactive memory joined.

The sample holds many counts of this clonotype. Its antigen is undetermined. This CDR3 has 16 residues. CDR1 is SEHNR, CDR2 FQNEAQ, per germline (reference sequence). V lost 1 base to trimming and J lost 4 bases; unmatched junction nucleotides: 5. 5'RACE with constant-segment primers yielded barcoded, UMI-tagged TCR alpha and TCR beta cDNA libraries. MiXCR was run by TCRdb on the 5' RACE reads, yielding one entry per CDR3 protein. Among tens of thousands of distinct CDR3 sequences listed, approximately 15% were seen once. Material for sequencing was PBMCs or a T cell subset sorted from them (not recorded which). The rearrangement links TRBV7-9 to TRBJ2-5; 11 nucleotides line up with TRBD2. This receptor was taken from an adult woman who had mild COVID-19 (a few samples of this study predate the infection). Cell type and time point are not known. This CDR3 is CASSLVLAGGGETQYF. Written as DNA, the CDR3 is TGTGCCAGCAGCTTAGTCCTAGCGGGAGGAGGAGAGACCCAGTACTTC.